This record covers a single TCR beta chain. Antigen: not known. Deletions cut 1 base from V and 2 bases from J, with 11 bases between. Germline CDR1 reads KGHSH; CDR2 reads LQKENI. The CDR3 length is 15 residues. This sample is drawn from a study of cytomegalovirus exposure and HLA in healthy donors. Study-wide results and limits: TCR beta V segments were, for the most part, productive about 87% or about 30% of the time in an earlier analysis. A later analysis reportedly identified an Asian-associated ancestry cluster as carrying fewer N-insertions than the approximately 670-donor mean.

With 60 Vbeta and 13 Jbeta primers, the PCR was carried out. TCRdb keeps only in-frame clones here, not all; method: immunoSEQ multiplex PCR. The sample records 75,000 to 100,000 clones, approximately 75% being singletons. The gene calls are TRBV18 and TRBJ1-1; D might be TRBD1 (6 bases). Sequencing was performed on PBMCs. The source of this sequence is a woman aged 70 to 79 in good health and CMV-seropositive. The CDR3 here is CASSPLTGPNTEAFF. CDR3 bases: TGTGCCAGCTCACCACTCACAGGGCCCAACACTGAAGCTTTCTTT.